This T cell receptor (beta chain) emerged from a study of spatial heterogeneity in lung cancer. Using its own MiXCR run on the 5' RACE reads, TCRdb lists one record per CDR3 protein. The sample carries around 29,000 distinct CDR3 sequences, more than 9% recorded once. The ends were cut back, 0 bases at V and 0 bases at J, with 9 bases in the middle. CDR1 SGDLS and CDR2 YYNGEE come from the germline V gene. The length of the CDR3 is 15 residues. As for time point: blood at routine non-recurrence follow-up after resection. The genes are TRBV9 and TRBJ1-1; D gene ambiguous. Sequencing was performed on PBMCs, taken at follow-up. The sequence was collected from a female donor with early-stage non-small cell lung cancer. CDR3 DNA: TGTGCCAGCAGCGTAGTGAGCCCTTTGAACACTGAAGCTTTCTTT. Amino acid sequence: CASSVVSPLNTEAFF.